What follows are 28 T cell receptor beta chains derived from one specimen sequenced in a study of Graves' ophthalmopathy and Graves' hyperthyroidism. Amplification from RNA transcripts yielded the TCR beta CDR3 regions. HTBI primers were used in a first-round RT-PCR, which preceded a second-round multiplex PCR. TCRdb independently ran MiXCR on the multiplex PCR reads; one entry per CDR3 protein. Of about 400,000 distinct CDR3 sequences listed, approximately 16% are singletons. Material for sequencing was peripheral blood. Receptors were obtained from a woman aged 18-29 years with Graves' ophthalmopathy.

This clonotype was counted ten times or more. The conserved closing phenylalanine or tryptophan is absent in this CDR3, likely reflecting a read error. The chain couples TRBV11-2 to TRBJ2-7; tentative D call: TRBD1 (5 bases). The CDR3 spans 12 residues. Germline CDR1 SGHAT, CDR2 FQNNGV. V was clipped by 3 bases and J by 5 bases, with 8 bases between them. The CDR3 DNA reads TGTGCCAGCAGCTTCAGGGTTCACGAGCAGTACCTC. Its translation is CASSFRVHEQYL.

There are many counts of this clonotype. This rearrangement joins TRBV2 to TRBJ2-5; D gene ambiguous. The V and J ends lost 0 bases and 4 bases respectively, with 15 bases between them. CDR1 is SNHLY and CDR2 is FYNNEI in the germline V gene. The CDR3 totals 16 residues. The CDR3 spells CASSEAPFHDTETQYF. DNA of the CDR3: TGTGCCAGCAGTGAAGCGCCTTTCCACGATACAGAGACCCAGTACTTC.

The chain links TRBV6-2 or TRBV6-3 to TRBJ2-5; the match to TRBD2 covers 11 bases. The CDR3 contains 21 residues. Trimming cost V 2 bases and J 1 base; bases outside gene matches: 18. The V gene's germline CDR1 is MNHEY and CDR2 SVGEGT. CDR3 region: CASSYPGLAGTGVGSQETQYF. CDR3 in DNA: TGTGCCAGCAGTTACCCAGGACTAGCGGGTACGGGGGTGGGCTCCCAAGAGACCCAGTACTTC.

This sequence joins TRBV2 and TRBJ1-5; tentatively, D is TRBD1 (6 bases). Looked up from germline, CDR1 is SNHLY and CDR2 is FYNNEI. The CDR3 length is 21 residues. Trimming left V 0 bases short and J 2 bases short, with 26 bases between. The CDR3 reads CASSEASSRDTILIRNQPQHF. The CDR3 bases are TGTGCCAGCAGTGAAGCGTCCTCCCGGGACACCATACTGATTCGCAATCAGCCCCAGCATTTT.

This clonotype has at least ten counts. This chain links TRBV19 with TRBJ1-1; D is ambiguous. This CDR3 contains 12 residues. V lost 9 bases and J lost 6, with 14 bases in between. From germline, CDR1 is LNHDA and CDR2 SQIVND (reference sequence). The CDR3 protein is CASHTGGPEAFF. CDR3 in DNA: TGTGCCAGCCACACCGGAGGGCCTGAAGCTTTCTTT. Full variable domain (remainder filled in from reference TRBV19 and TRBJ1-1): DGGITQSPKYLFRKEGQNVTLSCEQNLNHDAMYWYRQDPGQGLRLIYYSQIVNDFQKGDIAEGYSVSREKKESFPLTVTSAQKNPTAFYLCASHTGGPEAFFGQGTRLTVV.

This clonotype was seen many times. The rearrangement uses TRBV5-1 and TRBJ1-6; D ambiguous. This CDR3 contains 16 residues. The germline V gene encodes CDR1 SGHRS and CDR2 YFSETQ. V dropped 1 base and J dropped 2 bases, with 10 bases sitting between them. DNA of the CDR3: TGCGCCAGCAGCTTGAAAGGGAACCCCTATAATTCACCCCTCCACTTT. Translated: CASSLKGNPYNSPLHF.

This clonotype was observed at least ten times. This chain connects TRBV2 to TRBJ1-5; D gene unclear. This CDR3 has 13 residues. Per the germline V gene, CDR1 is SNHLY and CDR2 is FYNNEI. V dropped 7 bases and J dropped 5 bases, with 12 bases sitting between them. The CDR3 DNA reads as TGTGCCAGCAATGAGCGGGAAGATCAGCCCCAGCATTTT. It specifies CASNEREDQPQHF.

This clonotype has a count of ten or more. This may come from a read error, since a much larger clone is one base off. The chain uses TRBV24-1 and TRBJ2-7, with D tentatively TRBD2 (7 bases). Germline loops: CDR1 KGHDR, CDR2 SFDVKD. This CDR3 region has 14 residues. The V gene lost 9 bases and the J gene lost 2 bases, with 16 bases spanning the gap. CDR3: CATQGGGNAYEQYF. The CDR3 DNA is TGTGCCACCCAAGGGGGGGGGAACGCCTACGAGCAGTACTTC.

This clonotype was recorded at least ten times. This chain joins TRBV6-5 and TRBJ1-1, with D perhaps matching TRBD1 (5 bases). CDR3 length: 12 residues. Germline V gene lookup returns CDR1 MNHEY and CDR2 SVGAGI. Trimming took off 0 bases at V and 6 bases at J, with 5 bases between the two ends. This chain's CDR3 is CASSYSGPEAFF. The CDR3 bases are TGTGCCAGCAGTTACTCGGGGCCTGAAGCTTTCTTT.

This clonotype was recorded at least ten times. The chain links TRBV15 to TRBJ1-5, with a possible D match to TRBD1 (5 bases). CDR3 size: 14 residues. The V gene's germline CDR1 is LNHNV and CDR2 YYDKDF (reference sequence). V lost 1 base, J lost 1 base, and 5 bases lay in between. The CDR3 sequence is CATSRGQSNQPQHF. Here the CDR3 DNA reads TGTGCCACCAGCAGAGGACAGAGCAATCAGCCCCAGCATTTT.

CDR3 coding DNA: TGTGCCAGCATGGCAGGGAGGGGTGCTAGGGGGACTGAAGCTTTCTTT. The encoded protein is CASMAGRGARGTEAFF. The chain carries TRBV6-1 and TRBJ1-1, with D tentatively TRBD1 (6 bases). Trimming removed 7 bases from V and 5 bases from J, with 23 bases in between. CDR1 and CDR2 from the germline V gene are MNHNS and SASEGT. The CDR3 extends over 16 amino acids.

In this sample, this clonotype turned up many times. The chain recombines TRBV7-2 with TRBJ2-7, with D hard to call. Between the trimmed V and J ends, which lost 0 bases and 4 bases, there was a span of 4 bases. The CDR3 has 12 amino acids. Per the germline V gene, CDR1 is SGHTA and CDR2 is FQGNSA. Written as DNA, the CDR3 is TGTGCCAGCAGCTTAGCCGATTACGAGCAGTACTTC. Its protein product is CASSLADYEQYF.

This clonotype was recorded many times. Without the conserved terminal phenylalanine or tryptophan, this CDR3 likely stems from a read error. The rearrangement links TRBV6-2 or TRBV6-3 to TRBJ2-2; a weak D match, TRBD2 (5 bases). Trimming took 6 bases from V and 6 from J, leaving 29 bases between them. This CDR3 region has 19 residues. Per the germline V gene, CDR1 is MNHEY and CDR2 is SVGEGT. CDR3 DNA: TGTGCCAGCAGCCCCGGGCTCGGAATCGGGGAAAAACTGGCCGGGGAGCTGTTTCTT. It codes for CASSPGLGIGEKLAGELFL.

V gene TRBV27 combines with J gene TRBJ1-6, with 8 bases that match TRBD1. The CDR3 consists of 18 residues. J gave up 7 bases and V 3 bases, and 14 bases lay outside the gene matches. Germline assignment: CDR1 MNHEY and CDR2 SMNVEV (reference sequence). The chain's CDR3 is CASSFRAGQVLQNSPLHF. As DNA, the CDR3 is TGTGCCAGCAGTTTCCGCGCGGGACAGGTGCTCCAGAATTCACCCCTCCACTTT.

This clonotype was seen ten or more times. The genes are TRBV20-1 and TRBJ1-6; D remains unclear. Germline V gene sequence: CDR1 DFQATT, CDR2 SNEGSKA (reference sequence). This CDR3 spans 13 amino acids. V was cut by 3 bases and J by 0 bases, with 3 bases left in between. CDR3 loop: CSASSSYNSPLHF. In DNA form, the CDR3 reads TGCAGTGCTAGCAGCTCCTATAATTCACCCCTCCACTTT.

This clonotype showed up many times. DNA for the CDR3: TGTGCCAGCAGTTACTCCAGGACTGAAGCTTTCTTT. This gives the protein CASSYSRTEAFF. This sequence joins TRBV6-5 and TRBJ1-1; D is uncertain. CDR1 and CDR2 (germline): MNHEY, SVGAGI. The CDR3 runs to 12 residues. Trimming took 0 bases from V and 5 from J, leaving 4 bases between them.

This chain links TRBV4-3 with TRBJ1-2; no definite D call. CDR1 and CDR2 (germline): LGHNA, YSLEER. The V end was cut by 2 bases, the J end by 3 bases, with 16 bases between. There are 16 residues in the CDR3. The CDR3 DNA is TGCGCCAGCAGCCAAAATCTTACCAAAATTTACTATGGCTACACCTTC. Its translation: CASSQNLTKIYYGYTF.

The table lists this clonotype with many counts. The chain combines TRBV2 with TRBJ2-5, with TRBD2 identical over 15 bases. The V segment lost 5 bases and the J segment 7 bases; nucleotides outside the gene matches: 17. The CDR3 extends over 19 amino acids. In germline, CDR1 is SNHLY, CDR2 FYNNEI. Here the CDR3 reads CASSRRGLAGGHGAGTQYF. CDR3 coding DNA: TGTGCCAGCAGTCGCCGCGGACTAGCGGGAGGGCATGGTGCGGGGACCCAGTACTTC.

As to this clonotype: This may be a read error: a much more frequent sequence differs by one nucleotide. J is TRBJ1-5 and V is TRBV15; D not certain. The CDR3 totals 13 residues. Germline V gene data show CDR1 as LNHNV and CDR2 as YYDKDF (reference sequence). V lost 5 bases and J lost 0, with 5 bases in between. The CDR3 loop reads CATSPTSNQPQHF. The CDR3 nucleotides are TGTGCCACCAGCCCAACTAGCAATCAGCCCCAGCATTTT. Variable domain in full (rest from reference TRBV15 and TRBJ1-5): DAMVIQNPRYQVTQFGKPVTLSCSQTLNHNVMYWYQQKSSQAPKLLFHYYDKDFNNEADTPDNFQSRRPNTSFCFLDIRSPGLGDTAMYLCATSPTSNQPQHFGDGTRLSIL.

This clonotype was seen ten or more times. The V call is TRBV20-1, the J call TRBJ1-1; D remains unclear. The CDR3 covers 11 residues. V was clipped by 6 bases and J by 1 base, with 6 bases between them. Germline loops: CDR1 DFQATT, CDR2 SNEGSKA (reference sequence). CDR3 residues: CSAVGNTEAFF. In DNA, the CDR3 is TGCAGTGCAGTAGGGAACACTGAAGCTTTCTTT.

This clonotype was detected many times. This chain connects TRBV28 to TRBJ2-7; D is uncertain. There are 12 residues in the CDR3. Germline V gives CDR1 MDHEN, CDR2 SYDVKM. The germline V and J ends were trimmed by 6 bases and 4 bases, with 10 bases remaining between them. The CDR3 protein is CASSPQKYEQYF. CDR3 DNA: TGTGCCAGCAGCCCTCAGAAGTACGAGCAGTACTTC.

In this sample, this clonotype turned up many times. The chain employs TRBV11-2 and TRBJ1-6; D is unclear. V lost 3 bases and J 4 bases, leaving 16 bases between the germline ends. From germline, CDR1 is SGHAT and CDR2 FQNNGV. This CDR3 is 17 amino acids long. The CDR3 sequence: CASSFFSTAGYNSPLHF. The CDR3 DNA follows: TGTGCCAGCAGCTTTTTCTCCACGGCCGGGTATAATTCACCCCTCCACTTT.

This clonotype was observed many times. This chain uses TRBV12-3 or TRBV12-4 with TRBJ1-1; D may be TRBD1 (6 bases). Trimming cost V 6 bases and J 1 base, with 15 bases left between them. This CDR3 has 15 amino acids. The CDR3 sequence: CASRGRGGQNTEAFF. In DNA form, the CDR3 reads TGTGCCAGCAGGGGCCGGGGGGGGCAGAACACTGAAGCTTTCTTT.

The table lists this clonotype with many counts. The chain joins TRBV30 to TRBJ2-5; the D gene is possibly TRBD2 (6 bases). The CDR3 extends over 12 amino acids. Germline lookup yields CDR1 GTSNPN and CDR2 SVGIG (reference sequence). V lost 8 bases and J lost 1, with 11 bases in between. In DNA form, the CDR3 reads TGTGCCCTGGACGGGGGCCAAGAGACCCAGTACTTC. Translation gives CALDGGQETQYF.

This clonotype occurred many times. This chain joins TRBV7-2 and TRBJ1-3, with no clear D. The CDR3 runs 12 residues. The ends were cut back, 3 bases at V and 5 bases at J, with 5 bases in the middle. CDR1 and CDR2 (germline): SGHTA, FQGNSA. The CDR3 nucleotides read TGTGCCAGCAGCTTCGAAAGAAACACCATATATTTT. This codes for CASSFERNTIYF.

This clonotype was seen repeatedly, ten times or more. The chain employs TRBV6-2 or TRBV6-3 and TRBJ2-7; perhaps D is TRBD1 or TRBD2 (6 bases each). The CDR3 loop spans 13 amino acids. The V gene's germline CDR1 is MNHEY and CDR2 SVGEGT. Trimming took off 4 bases at V and 2 bases at J, with 9 bases between the two ends. This chain's CDR3 is CASSSRGAYEQYF. The CDR3 DNA sequence: TGTGCCAGCAGTTCAAGGGGGGCCTACGAGCAGTACTTC.

This clonotype was seen at least ten times. This chain connects TRBV28 to TRBJ1-6; TRBD1 matches 7 bases. The germline gives CDR1 MDHEN, CDR2 SYDVKM. The CDR3 has 15 amino acids. The V gene end was trimmed by 7 bases and the J gene end by 7 bases; junction bases not matched to a gene: 10. The CDR3 spells CASTVTGAGNSPLHF. The CDR3 region has the DNA TGTGCCAGCACCGTAACAGGGGCCGGAAATTCACCCCTCCACTTT.

In this sample, this clonotype turned up many times. The chain couples TRBV6-2 or TRBV6-3 to TRBJ1-2, with a possible D match to TRBD1 (5 bases). V was shortened by 5 bases and J by 0 bases, with 10 bases between the two germline ends. The V gene's germline CDR1 is MNHEY and CDR2 SVGEGT. This CDR3 region has 14 residues. This CDR3 reads CASSTWTPNYGYTF. DNA of the CDR3: TGTGCCAGCAGTACTTGGACACCTAACTATGGCTACACCTTC.